This TCR beta chain originates from a study of vaccination effects on CD4 cells after COVID-19. CD4+ T cells were isolated after about eleven days of culture. Notes on this clone: The antigen is unknown.

Data came from immunoSEQ multiplex PCR; TCRdb stores just in-frame clones and leaves some out. The sample holds 25,000 to 35,000 clones, 70% to 80% seen once. CDR1 is LNHDA and CDR2 is SQIVND in the germline V gene (reference sequence). The CDR3 is made up of 16 amino acids. Germline trimming cut 9 bases from V and 7 bases from J; bases unmatched to any gene: 15. The sequencing here drew on CD4+ T cells from PBMCs cultured without peptide, taken before COVID-19 vaccination. The rearrangement uses TRBV19 and TRBJ2-1; 10 bases map to TRBD2. This receptor was taken from a human donor who received a COVID-19 vaccine. The CDR3 reads CASPLSVAGGLNEQFF. DNA of the CDR3: TGTGCCAGCCCCCTCAGTGTAGCGGGAGGCTTGAATGAGCAGTTCTTC.